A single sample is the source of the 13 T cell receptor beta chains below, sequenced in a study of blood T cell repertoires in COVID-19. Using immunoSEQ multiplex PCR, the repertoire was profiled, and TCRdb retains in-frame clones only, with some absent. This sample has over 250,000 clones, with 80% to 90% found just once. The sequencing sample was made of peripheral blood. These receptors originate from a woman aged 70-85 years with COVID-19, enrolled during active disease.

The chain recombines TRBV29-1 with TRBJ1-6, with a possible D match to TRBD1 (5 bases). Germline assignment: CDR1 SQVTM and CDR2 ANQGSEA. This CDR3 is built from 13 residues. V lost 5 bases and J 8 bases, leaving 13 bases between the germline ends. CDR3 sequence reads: CSVQGSRDSPLHF. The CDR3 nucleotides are TGCAGCGTTCAGGGTTCAAGGGATTCACCCCTCCACTTT.

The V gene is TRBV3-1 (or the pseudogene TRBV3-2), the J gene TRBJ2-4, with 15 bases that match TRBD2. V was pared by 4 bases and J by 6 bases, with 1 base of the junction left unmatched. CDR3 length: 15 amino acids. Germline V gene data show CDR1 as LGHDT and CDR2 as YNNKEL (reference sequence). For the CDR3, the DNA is TGTGCCAGCAGCCTGGGACTAGCGGGAGGAAACATTCAGTACTTC. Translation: CASSLGLAGGNIQYF.

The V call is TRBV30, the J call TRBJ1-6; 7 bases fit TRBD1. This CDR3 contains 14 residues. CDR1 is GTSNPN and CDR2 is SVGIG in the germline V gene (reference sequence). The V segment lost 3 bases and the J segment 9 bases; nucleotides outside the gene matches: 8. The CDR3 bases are TGTGCCTGGAGCGCCCGACAGGGTTTTTCACCCCTCCACTTT. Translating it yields CAWSARQGFSPLHF.

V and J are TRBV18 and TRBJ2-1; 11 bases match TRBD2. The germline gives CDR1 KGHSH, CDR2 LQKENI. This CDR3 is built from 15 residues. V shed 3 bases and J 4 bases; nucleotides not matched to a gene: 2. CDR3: CASSPTSGEYNEQFF. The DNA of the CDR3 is TGTGCCAGCTCACCGACTAGCGGGGAATACAATGAGCAGTTCTTC.

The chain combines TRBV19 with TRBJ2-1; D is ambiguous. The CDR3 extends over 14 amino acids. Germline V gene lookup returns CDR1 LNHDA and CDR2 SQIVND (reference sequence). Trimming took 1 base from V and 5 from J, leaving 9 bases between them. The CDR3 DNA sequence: TGTGCCAGTAGTATAGGCGCCGAGAACAATGAGCAGTTCTTC. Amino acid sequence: CASSIGAENNEQFF.

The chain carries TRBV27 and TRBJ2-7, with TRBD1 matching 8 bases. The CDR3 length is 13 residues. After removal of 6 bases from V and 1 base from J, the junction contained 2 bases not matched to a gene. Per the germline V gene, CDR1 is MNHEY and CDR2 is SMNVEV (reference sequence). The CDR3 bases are TGTGCCAGCAGCCGGGACAGGTCCTACGAGCAGTACTTC. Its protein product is CASSRDRSYEQYF.

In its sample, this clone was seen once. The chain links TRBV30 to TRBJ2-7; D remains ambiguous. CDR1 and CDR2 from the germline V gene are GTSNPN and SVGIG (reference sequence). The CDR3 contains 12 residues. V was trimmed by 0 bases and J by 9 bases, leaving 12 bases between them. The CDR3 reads CAWSVSVRVQYF. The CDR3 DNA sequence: TGTGCCTGGAGTGTATCGGTACGCGTGCAGTACTTC.

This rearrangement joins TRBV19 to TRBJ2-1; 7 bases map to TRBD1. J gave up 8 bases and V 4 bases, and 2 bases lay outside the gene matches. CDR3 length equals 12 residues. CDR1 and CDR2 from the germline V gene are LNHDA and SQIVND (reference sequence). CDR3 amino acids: CASSRQGYEQFF. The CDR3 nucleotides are TGTGCCAGTAGTAGACAGGGTTATGAGCAGTTCTTC.

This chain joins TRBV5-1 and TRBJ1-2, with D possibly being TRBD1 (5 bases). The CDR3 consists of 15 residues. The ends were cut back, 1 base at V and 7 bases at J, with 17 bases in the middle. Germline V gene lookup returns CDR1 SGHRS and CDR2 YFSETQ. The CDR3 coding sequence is TGCGCCAGCAGCTTGTCCACGGGGGGACTAGGTGGCTACACCTTC. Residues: CASSLSTGGLGGYTF.

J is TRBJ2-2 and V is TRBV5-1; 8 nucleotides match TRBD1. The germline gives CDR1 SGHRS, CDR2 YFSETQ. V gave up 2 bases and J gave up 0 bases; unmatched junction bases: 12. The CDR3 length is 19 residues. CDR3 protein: CASSLDRDRPFSNTGELFF. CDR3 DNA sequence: TGCGCCAGCAGCTTAGACCGGGACAGGCCTTTCTCGAACACCGGGGAGCTGTTTTTT.

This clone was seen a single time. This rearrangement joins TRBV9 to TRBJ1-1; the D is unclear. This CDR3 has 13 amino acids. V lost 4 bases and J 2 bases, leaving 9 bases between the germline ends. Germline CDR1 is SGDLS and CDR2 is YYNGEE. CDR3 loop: CASSPRGNTEAFF. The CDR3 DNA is TGTGCCAGCAGCCCCCGGGGTAACACTGAAGCTTTCTTT. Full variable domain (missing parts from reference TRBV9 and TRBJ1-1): DSGVTQTPKHLITATGQRVTLRCSPRSGDLSVYWYQQSLDQGLQFLIQYYNGEERAKGNILERFSAQQFPDLHSELNLSSLELGDSALYFCASSPRGNTEAFFGQGTRLTVV.

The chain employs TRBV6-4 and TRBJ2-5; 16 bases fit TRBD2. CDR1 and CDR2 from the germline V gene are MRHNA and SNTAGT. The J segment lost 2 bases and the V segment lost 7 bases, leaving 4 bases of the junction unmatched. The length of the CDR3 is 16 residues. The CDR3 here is CASTRGLAGGQETQYF. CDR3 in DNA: TGTGCCAGCACTAGGGGACTAGCGGGAGGGCAAGAGACCCAGTACTTC.

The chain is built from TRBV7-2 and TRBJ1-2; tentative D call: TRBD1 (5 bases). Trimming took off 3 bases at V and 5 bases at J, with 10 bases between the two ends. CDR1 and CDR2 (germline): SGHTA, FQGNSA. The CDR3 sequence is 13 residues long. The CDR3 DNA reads TGTGCCAGCAGCTTCGACCCAGGGTATGGCTACACCTTC. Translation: CASSFDPGYGYTF.